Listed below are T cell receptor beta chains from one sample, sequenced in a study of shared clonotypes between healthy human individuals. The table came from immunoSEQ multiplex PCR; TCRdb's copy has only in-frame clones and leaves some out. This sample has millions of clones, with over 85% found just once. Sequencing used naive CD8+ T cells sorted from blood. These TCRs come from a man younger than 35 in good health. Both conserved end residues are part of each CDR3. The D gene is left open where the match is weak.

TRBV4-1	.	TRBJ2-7	TGCGCCAGCAGCCAAGAGGGGGGGGCGAGCGAGCAGTACTTC	CASSQEGGASEQYF
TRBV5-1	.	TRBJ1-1	TGCGCCAGCAGCTTATCCAGGGAATTGAACACTGAAGCTTTCTTT	CASSLSRELNTEAFF
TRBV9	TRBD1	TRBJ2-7	TGTGCCAGCAGCGGAACAGGGGGCGTTTACGAGCAGTACTTC	CASSGTGGVYEQYF
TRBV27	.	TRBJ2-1	TGTGCCAGCAGCATGACCTGGAGGGGTAGCTCCTACAATGAGCAGTTCTTC	CASSMTWRGSSYNEQFF
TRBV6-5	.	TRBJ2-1	TGTGCCAGCAGTCCACCTTTAGGAGAGCAGTTCTTC	CASSPPLGEQFF
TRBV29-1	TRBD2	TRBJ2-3	TGCAGCGTTGAAGATGGGGGACTAGCGTCTCCAGATACGCAGTATTTT	CSVEDGGLASPDTQYF
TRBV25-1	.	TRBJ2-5	TGTGCCAGTCATGGGAGAATCCAGTACTTC	CASHGRIQYF
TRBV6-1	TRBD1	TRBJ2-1	TGTGCCAGCAGTGCAGGGGGCGAGACTTCCAATGAGCAGTTCTTC	CASSAGGETSNEQFF
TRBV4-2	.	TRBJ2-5	TGTGCCAGCAGCCACACCCTTCAAGAGACCCAGTACTTC	CASSHTLQETQYF
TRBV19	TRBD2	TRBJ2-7	TGTGCCAGTAGTCCCGCGGGAGGGTACGAGCAGTACTTC	CASSPAGGYEQYF
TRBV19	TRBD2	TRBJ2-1	TGTGCCAGTAGTACCACTAGCGGGGGGGTCAATGAGCAGTTCTTC	CASSTTSGGVNEQFF
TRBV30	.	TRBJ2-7	TGTGCCTGGAGTGTACAGGCAGGGACGTCCTACGAGCAGTACTTC	CAWSVQAGTSYEQYF
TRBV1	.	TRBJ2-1	TGCACCAGCAGCCACAGACTTGGAGGTGAGCAGTTCTTC	CTSSHRLGGEQFF
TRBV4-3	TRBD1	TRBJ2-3	TGCGCCAGCAGCCAAGATAGGACAGGGGCAGATACGCAGTATTTT	CASSQDRTGADTQYF
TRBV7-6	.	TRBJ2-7	TGTGCCAGCAGCACCCGAGGTAGCGGCTACGAGCAGTACTTC	CASSTRGSGYEQYF
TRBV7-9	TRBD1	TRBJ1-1	TGTGCCAGCAGCTTAGGGCAGGGGGAATCGGACACTGAAGCTTTCTTT	CASSLGQGESDTEAFF
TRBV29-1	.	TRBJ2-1	TGCAGCGTTGCTAGCGCAGACTCCTACAATGAGCAGTTCTTC	CSVASADSYNEQFF
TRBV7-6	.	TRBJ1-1	TGTGCCAGCAGCTCGGAAGTGAACACTGAAGCTTTCTTT	CASSSEVNTEAFF